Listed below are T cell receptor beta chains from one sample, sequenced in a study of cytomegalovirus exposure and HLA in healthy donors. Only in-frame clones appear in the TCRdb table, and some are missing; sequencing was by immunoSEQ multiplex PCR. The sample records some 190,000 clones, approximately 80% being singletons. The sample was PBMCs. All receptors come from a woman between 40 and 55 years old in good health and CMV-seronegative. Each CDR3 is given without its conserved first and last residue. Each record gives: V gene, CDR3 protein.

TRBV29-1 SVEGGTGSIGYT
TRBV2 ASSESGTGVSPLH
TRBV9 ASSVEGTSTDTQY
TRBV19 ASSTSSGTSYNEQF
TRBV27 ASSLSEGWRNTEAF
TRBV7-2 ASSLYQSGSYEQY
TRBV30 AWSGLEFDGYT
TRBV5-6 ASSFNYEQY
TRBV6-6 ASSLRGTEAF
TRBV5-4 ASSPAGEAKNIQY
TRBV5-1 ASSLSSPRRGEKLF
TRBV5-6 ASSLASSAEY
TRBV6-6 ASNGQGDHEQY
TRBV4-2 ASSQSSGQNYGYT
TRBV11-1 ASSLDRWATEAF
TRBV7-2 ASSLGAGVNADTQY
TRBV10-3 AISEVLAGDLAGADTQY
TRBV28 ASSGQLLTTNEKLF
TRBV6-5 ASSQVQVGQPQH
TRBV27 ASSLEGRAGGEQY
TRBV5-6 ASSLGSASSTDTQY
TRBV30 AWSVSGPERAF
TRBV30 AWRQGAAEAF
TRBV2 ASSFEATSYNEQF
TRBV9 ASSAGGVYGYT
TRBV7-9 SSSLGALATSDTQY
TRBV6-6 ASRRGRDSNTGELF
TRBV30 AWSSESGGNQPQH
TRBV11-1 ASSSYRNTEAF
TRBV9 ASSALAGGPYNEQF
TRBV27 ASSFRGGYEQY
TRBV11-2 ASSFGLAWTDTQY
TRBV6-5 ASSFRDTNNSPLH
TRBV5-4 ASSRGQGIWNEQF
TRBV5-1 ASSLEAGWGEKLF
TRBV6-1 ASSRGGDGYT
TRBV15 ATSRDLEEEPF
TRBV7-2 ASKKGGASTGELF
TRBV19 ASRDSHSNQPQH
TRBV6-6 ASSYSGTGNEQY
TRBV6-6 ASSWVGGLSGNTIY
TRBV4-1 ASSQDLPASSTDTQY
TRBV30 AWTQGSSYEQY
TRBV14 ASSQFPDRAGGYT
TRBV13 ASSFRGRETYNEQF
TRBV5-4 ASSLLGSSGETQY
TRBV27 ASGPRGNTGELF
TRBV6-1 ASSTSFHNEQF
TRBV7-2 ASSAPSYGSAETQY
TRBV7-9 ASSQGQGGGNTIY
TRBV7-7 ASSLTWGPNEKLF